Listed here are 3 T cell receptor beta chains from one sample, sequenced in a study of T-cell reconstitution after alpha-beta-depleted transplantation in children. Unique molecular identifiers were incorporated during preparation of the TCRbeta library. From the PCR reads, TCRdb called clonotypes with MiXCR, one entry per CDR3 protein. The sample consists of about 200,000 distinct CDR3 sequences, just over 14% of them appearing once. The sequenced sample was PBMCs from the stem cell graft donor, obtained from the stem cell graft. Receptor source: a human donor who donated a stem cell graft to a child with acute lymphoblastic leukemia.

This clonotype was found many times. The rearrangement links TRBV9 to TRBJ2-2, with D unclear. In germline, CDR1 is SGDLS, CDR2 YYNGEE. This CDR3 is built from 13 residues. Trimming removed 4 bases at V and 4 bases at J, with 8 bases between. As DNA, the CDR3 is TGTGCCAGCAGCCCCCTTTTCACCGGGGAGCTGTTTTTT. This translates into CASSPLFTGELFF.

In its sample, this clonotype was seen many times. The chain couples TRBV13 to TRBJ1-1, with 12 bases aligning to TRBD1. V lost 5 bases and J lost 1; bases outside the gene matches: 2. CDR3 length: 15 residues. Germline loops: CDR1 PRHDT, CDR2 FYEKMQ (reference sequence). CDR3 sequence: CASSRGQGANTEAFF. CDR3 DNA sequence: TGTGCCAGCAGCAGGGGACAGGGGGCGAACACTGAAGCTTTCTTT.

Note on this clonotype: A clone one base away is much larger, so this may be a read error. The chain combines TRBV5-4 with TRBJ2-3; TRBD2 agrees at 8 bases. The ends lost 4 bases at V and 4 bases at J; junction bases unmatched: 8. CDR3 size: 15 residues. Looked up from germline, CDR1 is SGHNT and CDR2 is YYREEE (reference sequence). The CDR3 DNA follows: TGTGCCAGCAGCGAACGGGAGGGCGGCTCAGATACGCAGTATTTT. This gives the protein CASSEREGGSDTQYF.